This T cell receptor (beta chain) was obtained from a study of tumor-infiltrating lymphocytes in primary liver carcinoma. About the study: Surgical resection was the treatment these patients received for primary liver carcinoma.

Constant-region priming of approximately 500 ng total RNA yielded TCR beta cDNA. Three nested multiplex PCR rounds, a slightly modified ARM-PCR, produced the libraries for TCR beta. The first two PCR rounds, approximately 11 cycles each, used TRBV1-TRBV30 forward primers and a C-beta reverse primer. TCRdb redid the calling of the multiplex PCR reads with MiXCR, one entry per CDR3 protein. This sample yields more than 150,000 distinct CDR3 sequences, of which around 60% are seen a single time; approximately 65% belongs to the top ten. Germline loops: CDR1 MNHEY, CDR2 SVGAGI. This CDR3 has 15 residues. Findings of the study overall: Tumors significantly exceeded blood in top-250-clone fraction (p = 0.039).

Unsorted whole blood yielded blood RNA, and germline DNA was extracted as well. The patients carried chronic HBV infection and had received no treatment. Comments on this clonotype: Its antigen is still unknown. A read error may be the cause here, since a much bigger clone is one base away.

This chain links TRBV6-5 with TRBJ1-2; 7 bases fit TRBD1. Sequenced input: peripheral blood. The TCR was taken from a man aged 35 to 55 with primary liver carcinoma and hepatitis B virus infection. CDR3 DNA sequence: TGTGCCAGCAGACCCTCCCGGGACAGAGATTATGGCTACATCTTC. Its protein is CASRPSRDRDYGYIF.